Described below is a single TCR beta chain sequence and its context. The antigen it binds to is not known. One base away there is no much larger clone; base qualities are not given. CDR1 and CDR2 are read off the germline V gene as MNHEY and SVGAGI. The CDR3 covers 14 residues, taking in both the cysteine and the phenylalanine. CDR3 DNA is the only sequence kept; it has 42 bases, read in frame from the first base. V is trimmed back by 6 bases and J by 8 bases, and the junction contains 9 bases that no gene match accounts for. The Qiagen DNeasy kit was used to extract genomic DNA from unsorted PBMCs and from the negatively selected CD4+ and CD8+ fractions. TCR beta CDR3 regions were amplified by immunoSEQ multiplex PCR using primers annealing to V and J segments. A synthetic immune receptor repertoire was used to minimize amplification bias, and any residual bias was removed computationally once sequencing was done. In the authors' own workflow: Custom Python scripts were used to quantify repertoire diversity as the Shannon entropy index. Unsorted, CD4+ and CD8+ repertoires were analyzed separately, except for combined analyses in which CD4+ and CD8+ sequences were merged in silico. Clonal expansion was defined as at least a 2-fold frequency increase after treatment relative to C1D1, with a pseudocount of 0.5 for undetected baseline clones. Clones with 0 or 1 copy at C1D1 were classified as singleton clones, and clones with 2 or more copies were classified as non-singleton clones. By matching protein sequences in sorted samples from the same patient, clones expanded in unsorted samples were annotated as CD4+, CD8+ or unknown. Wilcoxon tests were applied to paired samples to test diversity changes from C1D1 to C4D1. Entries here come from immuneACCESS through TCRdb and include only in-frame sequences with V and J called. Some clones fail to appear in such tables; in the studies checked, an unresolved V gene covers under half of the shortfall, and the cause of the remainder is unknown. That table furnishes V, J and clone size, whereas the DNA furnished D and trimming. The sample table lists 43,000 or so clones, roughly 73% of them with a count of one. Jointly, the top ten make up 9.5% to 12% of the sample.

The time point tag for this specimen amounts to: cycle 1 day 1 (C1D1), immediately before nivolumab initiation. Every trial patient had relapsed following autologous stem cell transplantation, and prior brentuximab vedotin exposure was what differed among cohorts A, B and C. The trial cohort included 55 to 60 patients with relapsed/refractory classical Hodgkin lymphoma, and each patient had a best overall response of complete response, partial response or progressive disease. In the multi-cohort phase II CheckMate 205 trial, trial patients received single-agent nivolumab. Best overall response was determined by an independent review committee according to the 2007 International Working Group response criteria. Trial PBMCs were obtained immediately prior to nivolumab initiation (C1D1) and on therapy at cycle 2 day 1 and cycle 4 day 1. After peripheral blood was drawn into 8 mL Vacutainer Cell Preparation Tubes, PBMCs were isolated by centrifugation and then cryopreserved.

The sample is drawn from a study of PD-1 blockade in classical Hodgkin lymphoma (dated by TCRdb to the early 2020s). In the study overall: Nivolumab dosing was 3 mg/kg intravenously every 2 weeks, continuing until either disease progression or unacceptable toxicity. A peripheral blood immune signature of response to PD-1 blockade in classical Hodgkin lymphoma was defined using TCR beta sequencing and CyTOF. Points the paper makes about the study in general: Baseline TCR diversity was reported as lower in newly diagnosed patients than in healthy donors, and lower still in relapsed/refractory patients. Only a single clinical trial cohort was studied, and what caused the repertoire differences, possibly disease activity or prior therapy, remained undefined. A significant rise by C4D1 was seen in CD4+ but not CD8+ TCR diversity (p=0.0027 vs p=0.16), with the rise being most apparent in complete responders (p=0.02). Patients starting nivolumab less than 1 year after ASCT had lower diversity and were excluded from later analyses to avoid confounding by immune reconstitution. Trial patients achieving complete response had baseline diversity similar to newly diagnosed patients, whereas partial responders and progressors had significantly lower diversity.

The chain is assembled from TRBV6-5 and TRBJ1-4, with TRBD1 identical over 7 junction bases. This TCR derives from a human donor with classical Hodgkin lymphoma. The material was peripheral blood mononuclear cells (PBMCs), obtained at baseline. The CDR3 corresponds to CASSLDRAGEKLFF. The bases read TGTGCCAGCAGCCTCGACAGGGCAGGCGAAAAACTGTTTTTT.